This T cell receptor beta chain was found in a study of blood T cell repertoires in COVID-19. Study information: There were acute and convalescent COVID-19 samples, and they came from the United States, Italy and Spain. T cells, B-cell-depleted T cells, or PBMCs provided the cDNA or gDNA that served as material.

Germline V gene sequence: CDR1 MNHEY, CDR2 SVGEGT. The V segment lost 5 bases and the J segment 0 bases; nucleotides outside the gene matches: 12. CDR3 length: 18 residues. This clone was observed a handful of times. How the authors handled the data: Estimates of nucleated cell counts were drawn from the amplification of reference gene primers. The assay was immunoSEQ multiplex PCR, and TCRdb's table has in-frame clones only and misses some. The D gene and trimming were derived from the DNA, and the V and J assignments and clone size from that table. The sample yields over 45,000 clones, approximately 80% seen once.

The sequenced sample was peripheral blood. The chain couples TRBV6-2 or TRBV6-3 to TRBJ2-2, with 7 bases lining up with TRBD2. The receptor comes from a human donor in a cohort sampled during active or convalescent COVID-19. For the CDR3, the DNA is TGTGCCAGCAGTACACGAGCTAGCGGTACTGCGAACACCGGGGAGCTGTTTTTT. The encoded protein is CASSTRASGTANTGELFF.